This T cell receptor beta chain was recorded in a study of T cell repertoires in cytomegalovirus infection. Findings and caveats of the study: Adding up the frequency of public TCR beta families identified people who carried CMV plus the relevant HLA.

TCRdb used MiXCR to reprocess the reads, holding one entry per CDR3 protein. The sample has some 600,000 distinct CDR3 sequences, approximately 24% seen once. Of note for this clonotype: Antigen specificity is unknown. Since a much larger clone is just one base distant, this may be a read error.

This CDR3 has 12 amino acids. With 7 bases removed from V and 1 base from J, the gap between germline ends came to 4 bases. Germline values: CDR1 MDHEN, CDR2 SYDVKM. The TCR originated in a human donor in good health (CMV status not recorded). Some clones in this sample may be carry-over from other donors' samples. Source material: CD8+ T cells from PBMCs. This rearrangement joins TRBV28 to TRBJ2-2; D is undetermined. The CDR3 sequence is CASTGNTGELFF. The CDR3 DNA is TGTGCCAGCACGGGGAACACCGGGGAGCTGTTTTTT.